These T cell receptor beta chains were read from a single sample in a study of CD8+ T cells in alopecia areata. Measured with immunoSEQ multiplex PCR; TCRdb has only the in-frame clones, and not every one. The data contain approximately 150,000 clones, about 61% of them singletons. The sequencing used CD4+ T cells sorted from blood, collected at roughly week 55, from a patient treated with tofacitinib. The origin of the receptors is a human donor with alopecia areata. Each CDR3 is given with its conserved first and last residue. A D gene is named only where the DNA matches it firmly. Size tells how often a clone was seen (once, few, many) or the class of an expanded clone, and some rows leave it out.

v_gene: TRBV7-9; abundance: .; d_gene: TRBD1; j_gene: TRBJ2-7; CDR3nt: TGTGCCAGCAGCAACCGGACAGGGGGGTCCTACGAGCAGTACTTC; CDR3aa: CASSNRTGGSYEQYF
v_gene: TRBV25-1; abundance: .; d_gene: .; j_gene: TRBJ1-4; CDR3nt: TGTGCCAGCAGTGAATTCGAGAGAGAGGGTGAAAAACTGTTTTTT; CDR3aa: CASSEFEREGEKLFF
v_gene: TRBV2; abundance: few; d_gene: .; j_gene: TRBJ2-3; CDR3nt: TGTGCCAGCAGTGTCGAGGGGGATACGCAGTATTTT; CDR3aa: CASSVEGDTQYF
v_gene: TRBV5-6; abundance: .; d_gene: .; j_gene: TRBJ2-5; CDR3nt: TGTGCCAGCAGCTTGGGGGCCTTTGGAGAGACCCAGTACTTC; CDR3aa: CASSLGAFGETQYF
v_gene: TRBV7-2; abundance: few; d_gene: .; j_gene: TRBJ2-3; CDR3nt: TGTGCCAGCAGCATCCCGGGTGCAGATACGCAGTATTTT; CDR3aa: CASSIPGADTQYF
v_gene: TRBV27; abundance: .; d_gene: .; j_gene: TRBJ2-7; CDR3nt: TGTGCCAGCGGAGCGCGGTTGGTTTCGGAATCCTACGAGCAGTACTTC; CDR3aa: CASGARLVSESYEQYF
v_gene: TRBV29-1; abundance: few; d_gene: .; j_gene: TRBJ2-5; CDR3nt: TGCAGCGTCGCCTTGTGGGACACTAAAGAGACCCAGTACTTC; CDR3aa: CSVALWDTKETQYF
v_gene: TRBV2; abundance: .; d_gene: .; j_gene: TRBJ1-2; CDR3nt: TGTGCCAGCAGTGTAGGAGCGCCTTTAAACTATGGCTACACCTTC; CDR3aa: CASSVGAPLNYGYTF
v_gene: TRBV4-1; abundance: .; d_gene: .; j_gene: TRBJ1-5; CDR3nt: TGCGCCAGCAGCCGCACATATACGGGAGGGAATCAGCCCCAGCATTTT; CDR3aa: CASSRTYTGGNQPQHF
v_gene: TRBV30; abundance: .; d_gene: TRBD1; j_gene: TRBJ1-6; CDR3nt: TGTGCCTGGAGTGTACAGGGGACTGGTAATTCACCCCTCCACTTT; CDR3aa: CAWSVQGTGNSPLHF
v_gene: TRBV7-9; abundance: .; d_gene: .; j_gene: TRBJ2-5; CDR3nt: TGTGCCAGCAGCTTAATCCCGGGGACCCAGTACTTC; CDR3aa: CASSLIPGTQYF
v_gene: TRBV30; abundance: few; d_gene: .; j_gene: TRBJ1-2; CDR3nt: TGTGCCTGGAGCCCGTCGGGTGGCTACACCTTC; CDR3aa: CAWSPSGGYTF
v_gene: TRBV29-1; abundance: once; d_gene: TRBD1; j_gene: TRBJ1-2; CDR3nt: TGCAGCGTCTACACCGGGACAGGGGGCCTTGGCTATGGCTACACCTTC; CDR3aa: CSVYTGTGGLGYGYTF
v_gene: TRBV30; abundance: few; d_gene: .; j_gene: TRBJ2-1; CDR3nt: TGTGCCTGGAGTCGACAGATCAATGAGCAGTTCTTC; CDR3aa: CAWSRQINEQFF
v_gene: TRBV5-6; abundance: .; d_gene: .; j_gene: TRBJ2-7; CDR3nt: TGTGCCAGCAGCCTTCGGTCAGGCTCCTACGAGCAGTACTTC; CDR3aa: CASSLRSGSYEQYF
v_gene: TRBV29-1; abundance: few; d_gene: .; j_gene: TRBJ2-2; CDR3nt: TGCAGCGTTGGGCGGGGTGCGAACACCGGGGAGCTGTTTTTT; CDR3aa: CSVGRGANTGELFF
v_gene: TRBV19; abundance: .; d_gene: TRBD1; j_gene: TRBJ2-7; CDR3nt: TGTGCCAGTAGTACCTCCGGGACAGGGTCCTACGAGCAGTACTTC; CDR3aa: CASSTSGTGSYEQYF
v_gene: TRBV14; abundance: .; d_gene: .; j_gene: TRBJ2-5; CDR3nt: TGTGCCAGCAGCCGCGACCTCGGGGAGACCCAGTACTTC; CDR3aa: CASSRDLGETQYF
v_gene: TRBV29-1; abundance: .; d_gene: .; j_gene: TRBJ1-1; CDR3nt: TGCAGCGTTGAGGGTAGGGAGAGGCTAGCTTTCTTT; CDR3aa: CSVEGRERLAFF
v_gene: TRBV23-1; abundance: .; d_gene: .; j_gene: TRBJ1-6; CDR3nt: TGCGCCAGCAGTCAATCCCGGGCAGGCTCGGTGTCACCCCTCCACTTT; CDR3aa: CASSQSRAGSVSPLHF
v_gene: TRBV7-2; abundance: .; d_gene: .; j_gene: TRBJ1-5; CDR3nt: TGTGCCAGCAGCTTAGGGGGGGCAGGGCAGCCCCAGCATTTT; CDR3aa: CASSLGGAGQPQHF
v_gene: TRBV5-1; abundance: .; d_gene: .; j_gene: TRBJ1-2; CDR3nt: TGCGCCAGCAGCCCAGGAGTTCTGGCAATTAACTATGGCTACACCTTC; CDR3aa: CASSPGVLAINYGYTF
v_gene: TRBV11-2; abundance: .; d_gene: .; j_gene: TRBJ2-2; CDR3nt: TGTGCCAGCAGGATGGCGACCGGGGAGCTGTTTTTT; CDR3aa: CASRMATGELFF
v_gene: TRBV11-3; abundance: .; d_gene: .; j_gene: TRBJ2-7; CDR3nt: TGTGCCAGCAGCTTAGATCTGGCGGACTCCTACGAGCAGTACTTC; CDR3aa: CASSLDLADSYEQYF
v_gene: TRBV18; abundance: few; d_gene: .; j_gene: TRBJ1-2; CDR3nt: TGTGCCAGCTCACCCGGTACGGGGGCGAACTATGGCTACACCTTC; CDR3aa: CASSPGTGANYGYTF
v_gene: TRBV4-1; abundance: few; d_gene: TRBD1; j_gene: TRBJ1-5; CDR3nt: TGCGCCAGCAGCCAACCGGGACAGGGGGAGAATCAGCCCCAGCATTTT; CDR3aa: CASSQPGQGENQPQHF
v_gene: TRBV4-2; abundance: few; d_gene: TRBD2; j_gene: TRBJ2-5; CDR3nt: TGTGCCAGCAGCCGAAAAGCGGGGCCAGAGATTTTGTCAGAGACCCAGTACTTC; CDR3aa: CASSRKAGPEILSETQYF
v_gene: TRBV18; abundance: once; d_gene: TRBD1; j_gene: TRBJ2-1; CDR3nt: TGTGCCAGCTCACCACAAACAGGGGGTGAGCAGTTCTTC; CDR3aa: CASSPQTGGEQFF
v_gene: TRBV5-1; abundance: .; d_gene: .; j_gene: TRBJ2-3; CDR3nt: TGCGCCAGCAGCCCAGGAGGAGGGGTTAGCACAGATACGCAGTATTTT; CDR3aa: CASSPGGGVSTDTQYF
v_gene: TRBV4-1; abundance: once; d_gene: TRBD1; j_gene: TRBJ1-1; CDR3nt: TGCGCCAGCAGCCAAGAGAAGGGAGGGGGCAAGACTGAAGCTTTCTTT; CDR3aa: CASSQEKGGGKTEAFF
v_gene: TRBV10-3; abundance: .; d_gene: .; j_gene: TRBJ2-1; CDR3nt: TGTGCCATCGCTAGGGCGGATGAGCAGTTCTTC; CDR3aa: CAIARADEQFF
v_gene: TRBV5-1; abundance: once; d_gene: .; j_gene: TRBJ2-7; CDR3nt: TGCGCCAGCAGCTCCCAGTCTAGCTCCTACGAGCAGTACTTC; CDR3aa: CASSSQSSSYEQYF
v_gene: TRBV30; abundance: .; d_gene: .; j_gene: TRBJ1-1; CDR3nt: TGTGCCTGGATTAGGGTCATGAACACTGAAGCTTTCTTT; CDR3aa: CAWIRVMNTEAFF
v_gene: TRBV6-6; abundance: few; d_gene: TRBD2; j_gene: TRBJ2-1; CDR3nt: TGTGCCACCAACACTCTAGCGGGGGTCTTCAATGAGCAGTTCTTC; CDR3aa: CATNTLAGVFNEQFF
v_gene: TRBV30; abundance: .; d_gene: .; j_gene: TRBJ1-1; CDR3nt: TGTGCCTGGAGTAGGCTGGGTCGCACTGAAGCTTTCTTT; CDR3aa: CAWSRLGRTEAFF
v_gene: TRBV6-1; abundance: .; d_gene: TRBD1; j_gene: TRBJ2-7; CDR3nt: TGTGCCAGCACCACGGGACAGGACTACGAGCAGTACTTC; CDR3aa: CASTTGQDYEQYF
v_gene: TRBV18; abundance: few; d_gene: TRBD2; j_gene: TRBJ2-7; CDR3nt: TGTGCCAGCTCGACTAGCGGCGCCTACGAGCAGTACTTC; CDR3aa: CASSTSGAYEQYF
v_gene: TRBV5-1; abundance: .; d_gene: .; j_gene: TRBJ2-7; CDR3nt: TGCGCCAGCAGCCTAACAGGGACCGCCTACGAGCAGTACTTC; CDR3aa: CASSLTGTAYEQYF
v_gene: TRBV7-2; abundance: .; d_gene: TRBD2; j_gene: TRBJ2-5; CDR3nt: TGTGCCAGCAGCCGGGGGACTAGTGGGGAGACCCAGTACTTC; CDR3aa: CASSRGTSGETQYF
v_gene: TRBV10-2; abundance: .; d_gene: .; j_gene: TRBJ2-7; CDR3nt: TGCGCCAGCCGGGACGGAAGCTACGAGCAGTACTTC; CDR3aa: CASRDGSYEQYF
v_gene: TRBV19; abundance: once; d_gene: .; j_gene: TRBJ1-5; CDR3nt: TGTGCCAGTAGTATCCGGGACAGCAATCAGCCCCAGCATTTT; CDR3aa: CASSIRDSNQPQHF
v_gene: TRBV15; abundance: .; d_gene: .; j_gene: TRBJ2-7; CDR3nt: TGTGCCACCAGCCTCAGGGGCGCAGGGGCCTACGAGCAGTACTTC; CDR3aa: CATSLRGAGAYEQYF
v_gene: TRBV5-1; abundance: .; d_gene: TRBD2; j_gene: TRBJ2-1; CDR3nt: TGCGCCAGCAGCTCCCACACCTCTAGCGGGGGGGACAATGAGCAGTTCTTC; CDR3aa: CASSSHTSSGGDNEQFF
v_gene: TRBV9; abundance: .; d_gene: .; j_gene: TRBJ1-1; CDR3nt: TGTGCCAGCAGCGTAGGAGGGTTTACTGAAGCTTTCTTT; CDR3aa: CASSVGGFTEAFF
v_gene: TRBV13; abundance: .; d_gene: TRBD1; j_gene: TRBJ1-4; CDR3nt: TGTGCCAGCAGCCCGGGGGACAGGGCAACTAATGAAAAACTGTTTTTT; CDR3aa: CASSPGDRATNEKLFF